The clone carrying this T cell receptor (beta chain) was found many times. The data were obtained in a study of T cells in Graves' hyperthyroidism and ophthalmopathy. The study excluded patients with uncontrolled infection, other autoimmune disease, pregnancy or lactation. PBMCs were sourced from approximately 9.3 ml fresh peripheral blood. From RNA transcripts, TCR beta CDR3 regions were amplified. With the HTBI primer set, the TCR CDR3 went through a first round of RT-PCR. TCRdb called the multiplex PCR reads again in MiXCR, with one record for every CDR3 protein. The sample holds roughly 750,000 distinct CDR3 sequences, less than 20% seen once. The receptor was isolated from a man aged 18-30 years with Graves' hyperthyroidism. The sample comprised blood.

CDR3 sequence: CASSLSSGDYEQYF. The CDR3 DNA reads as TGTGCCAGCAGCCTATCTAGCGGGGACTACGAGCAGTACTTC. The J gene is TRBJ2-7, the V gene TRBV3-1, with 9 bases matching TRBD2. The germline V gene encodes CDR1 LGHDT and CDR2 YNNKEL (reference sequence). V lost 4 bases to trimming and J lost 3 bases; unmatched junction nucleotides: 4. This CDR3 comprises 14 residues.